Reported below is one T cell receptor (beta chain). The antigen remains unidentified. Assay used: immunoSEQ multiplex PCR; TCRdb lists only in-frame clones, some missing. The table records roughly 73,000 clones, 94% of them present only once. This CDR3 has 19 amino acids. Germline V gives CDR1 SGHVS, CDR2 FQNEAQ. Trimming cost V 2 bases and J 2 bases; bases outside gene matches: 11. The data derive from a study of cytomegalovirus exposure and HLA in healthy donors. Whole-study context: The 100 to 150 validation repertoires used the same platform as the 666 first-cohort repertoires, a later analysis reported. Overall study findings and caveats: In vitro data verified a few CMV-associated chains as specific for CMV antigens. Some TCR beta chains (roughly 160 of them) were listed as cytomegalovirus-associated. Some public TCRs appeared in many individuals, while most sequences were rare.

The chain links TRBV7-8 to TRBJ2-1; 11 bases match TRBD2. This sequence originates from a man younger than 30 in good health and CMV-seropositive. What was sequenced was PBMCs. The CDR3 DNA reads TGTGCCAGCAGCTTATTTGGTCTAGCGGGGGGAGTAGCCTACAATGAGCAGTTCTTC. It specifies CASSLFGLAGGVAYNEQFF.